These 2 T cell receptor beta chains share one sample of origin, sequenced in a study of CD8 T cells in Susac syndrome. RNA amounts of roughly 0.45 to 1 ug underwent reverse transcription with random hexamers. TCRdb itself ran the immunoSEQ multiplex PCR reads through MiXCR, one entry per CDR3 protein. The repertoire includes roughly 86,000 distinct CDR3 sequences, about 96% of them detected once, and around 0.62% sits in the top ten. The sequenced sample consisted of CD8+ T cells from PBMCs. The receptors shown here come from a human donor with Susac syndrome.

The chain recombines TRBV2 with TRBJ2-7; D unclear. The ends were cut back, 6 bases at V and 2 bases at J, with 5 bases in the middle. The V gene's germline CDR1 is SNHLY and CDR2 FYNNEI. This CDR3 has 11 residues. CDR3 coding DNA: TGTGCCAGCAGGGAGACCTACGAGCAGTACTTC. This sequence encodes CASRETYEQYF.

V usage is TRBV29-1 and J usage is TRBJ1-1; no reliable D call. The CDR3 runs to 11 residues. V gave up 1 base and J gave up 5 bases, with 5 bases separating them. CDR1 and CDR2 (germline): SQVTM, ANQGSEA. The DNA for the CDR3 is TGCAGCGTTGAAGGGAGGACTGAAGCTTTCTTT. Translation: CSVEGRTEAFF.